The rows below give T cell receptor beta chains drawn from one sample of a study of lymphopenia after photon versus proton radiotherapy. Clones were read by immunoSEQ multiplex PCR, and TCRdb kept only the in-frame ones, dropping some. The data contain 7,000 to 9,500 clones, 70% to 90% of them singletons. The input for sequencing was peripheral blood, taken from a patient treated with photon-based radiotherapy. The receptor set was obtained from a woman in her sixties or seventies with pancreatic cancer. The CDR3 runs from the conserved cysteine through the conserved F or W. Each record gives: J gene, D gene, V gene, clone size, CDR3 protein, CDR3 DNA. A D gene is named only where the DNA matches it firmly. Only part of the rows carry a size: once, few, many, or a class if the clone is expanded.

TRBJ2-2	TRBD1	TRBV28	-	CASSNRDRAYTGELFF	TGTGCCAGCAGTAACCGGGACAGGGCTTACACCGGGGAGCTGTTTTTT
TRBJ2-1	-	TRBV19	-	CASTKDLRGYNEQFF	TGTGCCAGTACTAAGGACCTCCGGGGGTACAATGAGCAGTTCTTC
TRBJ2-3	TRBD2	TRBV7-2	-	CASSRASGTADTQYF	TGTGCCAGCAGCCGGGCTAGCGGGACGGCAGATACGCAGTATTTT
TRBJ1-3	-	TRBV4-1	-	CASSQEFIASSGNTIYF	TGCGCCAGCAGCCAAGAATTTATAGCGAGCTCTGGAAACACCATATATTTT
TRBJ2-2	TRBD1	TRBV4-2	-	CASSQFGTGGLGTGELFF	TGTGCCAGCAGCCAGTTCGGGACAGGGGGATTGGGCACCGGGGAGCTGTTTTTT
TRBJ1-4	TRBD1	TRBV2	-	CASRGLTGQGKSTNEKLFF	TGTGCCAGCAGGGGGCTTACTGGACAGGGGAAGTCAACTAATGAAAAACTGTTTTTT
TRBJ2-3	-	TRBV6-6	-	CAISPDTQYF	TGTGCCATTTCACCCGATACGCAGTATTTT
TRBJ1-2	-	TRBV4-3	-	CASSPQARWGGYTF	TGCGCCAGCAGCCCCCAGGCTCGATGGGGTGGCTACACCTTC
TRBJ1-1	-	TRBV2	-	CASGEQGGTEAFF	TGTGCCAGCGGGGAACAGGGTGGCACTGAAGCTTTCTTT
TRBJ2-7	-	TRBV5-6	-	CASSPRFFLDPEQYF	TGTGCCAGCAGCCCCCGCTTCTTTCTTGATCCCGAGCAGTACTTC
TRBJ2-1	TRBD1	TRBV19	-	CASSGTGGSYNEQFF	TGTGCCAGTAGTGGGACAGGGGGCTCCTACAATGAGCAGTTCTTC
TRBJ1-2	TRBD1	TRBV7-2	-	CASSLDRGGYGYTF	TGTGCCAGCAGCCTGGACAGGGGAGGGTATGGCTACACCTTC
TRBJ1-2	TRBD1	TRBV19	-	CASSPGQGLYGYTF	TGTGCCAGTAGTCCTGGACAGGGGCTCTATGGCTACACCTTC
TRBJ1-1	-	TRBV30	-	CAWSSDSYTEAFF	TGTGCCTGGAGTTCTGACAGCTACACTGAAGCTTTCTTT
TRBJ2-1	-	TRBV11-3	-	CASSLTQNRDEQFF	TGTGCCAGCAGCTTAACCCAGAATAGGGATGAGCAGTTCTTC
TRBJ2-2	-	TRBV7-2	-	CASSLRHSNTGELFF	TGTGCCAGCAGCCTCAGGCACTCGAACACCGGGGAGCTGTTTTTT
TRBJ2-5	TRBD1	TRBV7-2	-	CASSLGWTGGQETQYF	TGTGCCAGCAGCTTGGGATGGACAGGCGGCCAAGAGACCCAGTACTTC
TRBJ2-4	-	TRBV4-3	-	CASSQDVAGIDIQYF	TGCGCCAGCAGCCAAGATGTCGCAGGGATTGACATTCAGTACTTC
TRBJ1-2	TRBD1	TRBV16	-	CASRGTGVSNYGYTF	TGTGCCAGCAGAGGGACAGGAGTTTCTAACTATGGCTACACCTTC
TRBJ2-5	TRBD2	TRBV7-9	-	CASSLLAGGGETQYF	TGTGCCAGCAGCTTACTAGCGGGAGGGGGAGAGACCCAGTACTTC
TRBJ1-1	TRBD1	TRBV15	few	CATSPWTGATEAFF	TGTGCCACCAGCCCCTGGACAGGGGCTACTGAAGCTTTCTTT
TRBJ2-1	TRBD2	TRBV6-5	-	CASSSTSGSFYEQFF	TGTGCCAGCAGCTCGACTAGCGGGAGCTTCTATGAGCAGTTCTTC
TRBJ2-3	TRBD2	TRBV6-6	-	CASISRTSGGTDTQYF	TGTGCCAGCATCTCCCGGACTAGCGGGGGCACAGATACGCAGTATTTT
TRBJ1-5	TRBD1	TRBV7-8	-	CASSLVLDRAAYQPQHF	TGTGCCAGCAGCTTAGTCTTAGACAGGGCTGCGTATCAGCCCCAGCATTTT
TRBJ2-2	-	TRBV18	-	CASCKEGLATGELFF	TGTGCCAGCTGTAAAGAGGGGTTGGCCACCGGGGAGCTGTTTTTT
TRBJ2-1	-	TRBV11-3	few	CASSSRYREPDEQFF	TGTGCCAGCAGCTCCCGTTACCGGGAGCCAGATGAGCAGTTCTTC
TRBJ1-2	-	TRBV7-9	-	CASSLDSNYGYTF	TGTGCCAGCAGCTTGGACTCAAACTATGGCTACACCTTC
TRBJ1-2	-	TRBV28	-	CASSFIRGDGYTF	TGTGCCAGCAGTTTTATCCGGGGAGATGGCTACACCTTC